The 15 T cell receptor beta chains listed next were all sequenced from one sample in a study of blood T cell repertoires in COVID-19. Repertoires were generated with immunoSEQ multiplex PCR, while TCRdb's copy carries only in-frame clones and drops some. The sample holds about 200,000 clones; around four fifths are singletons and the top ten take about 15%. The sample consisted of PBMCs or T cells enriched from blood (not recorded which). The receptors were gathered from a man aged 40-49 years who had recovered from COVID-19.

CDR3 residues: CASSQSTGGNQPQHF. The DNA for the CDR3 is TGTGCCAGCAGCCAATCGACAGGGGGCAATCAGCCCCAGCATTTT. The chain joins TRBV4-2 to TRBJ1-5; the match to TRBD1 covers 8 bases. This CDR3 is built from 15 residues. The V segment lost 2 bases and the J segment 2 bases; nucleotides outside the gene matches: 2. CDR1 LGHNA and CDR2 YNFKEQ come from the germline V gene.

This clone was observed a few times. CDR3 bases: TGTGCCAGCAGCTTTTACAGCTATGGCTACACCTTC. This sequence encodes CASSFYSYGYTF. The rearrangement links TRBV7-8 to TRBJ1-2; D not resolved. Trimming removed 3 bases at V and 4 bases at J, with 6 bases between. Germline CDR1 and CDR2: SGHVS and FQNEAQ. The CDR3 is 12 residues long.

This chain uses TRBV19 with TRBJ1-3; D gene unclear. Germline CDR1 is LNHDA and CDR2 is SQIVND (reference sequence). V was trimmed by 0 bases and J by 1 base, leaving 13 bases between them. The CDR3 loop spans 17 amino acids. The CDR3 is CASSIDISSVSGNTIYF. The CDR3 bases are TGTGCCAGTAGTATAGATATTTCGTCCGTTTCTGGAAACACCATATATTTT. The variable domain in full, with the rest retrieved from reference TRBV19 and TRBJ1-3, is DGGITQSPKYLFRKEGQNVTLSCEQNLNHDAMYWYRQDPGQGLRLIYYSQIVNDFQKGDIAEGYSVSREKKESFPLTVTSAQKNPTAFYLCASSIDISSVSGNTIYFGEGSWLTVV.

This rearrangement joins TRBV30 to TRBJ1-6; D is unclear. Between the trimmed V and J ends, which lost 2 bases and 5 bases, there was a span of 10 bases. CDR1 GTSNPN and CDR2 SVGIG come from the germline V gene (reference sequence). There are 14 residues in the CDR3. The CDR3 nucleotides are TGTGCCTGGAGTAGTGCGGGAAATAATTCACCCCTCCACTTT. It yields the protein CAWSSAGNNSPLHF.

The CDR3 nucleotides are TGTGCCAGCTCACCCACGCAGGGTTTGAACACTGAAGCTTTCTTT. Its translation: CASSPTQGLNTEAFF. V is TRBV18 and J is TRBJ1-1, with D perhaps TRBD1 (5 bases). Trimming took off 3 bases at V and 0 bases at J, with 11 bases between the two ends. Per germline, CDR1 KGHSH and CDR2 LQKENI. The length of the CDR3 is 15 residues.

This rearrangement joins TRBV19 to TRBJ1-2, with TRBD1 matching over 8 bases. Germline lookup yields CDR1 LNHDA and CDR2 SQIVND (reference sequence). Trimming removed 5 bases from V and 8 bases from J; junction bases left unmatched: 16. CDR3 size: 16 residues. This CDR3 is CASSGSLGQENTGYTF. The CDR3 nucleotides read TGTGCCAGTAGTGGATCCTTGGGACAGGAGAACACAGGCTACACCTTC. Looking up the rest from reference TRBV19 and TRBJ1-2 gives the full variable domain: DGGITQSPKYLFRKEGQNVTLSCEQNLNHDAMYWYRQDPGQGLRLIYYSQIVNDFQKGDIAEGYSVSREKKESFPLTVTSAQKNPTAFYLCASSGSLGQENTGYTFGSGTRLTVV.

The genes are TRBV4-1 and TRBJ2-7; D uncertain. V gave up 0 bases and J gave up 6 bases, with 9 bases separating them. The germline CDR1 and CDR2 sequences are MGHRA and YSYEKL. This CDR3 comprises 13 residues. DNA of the CDR3: TGCGCCAGCAGCCAAGACTATTGGGCCGAGCAGTACTTC. Encoded protein: CASSQDYWAEQYF.

The rearrangement uses TRBV28 and TRBJ2-7; a weak D match, TRBD2 (5 bases). The CDR3 loop spans 14 amino acids. The V end was cut by 2 bases, the J end by 0 bases, with 8 bases between. CDR1 is MDHEN and CDR2 is SYDVKM in the germline V gene. This chain's CDR3 is CASSLAGRSYEQYF. Written as DNA, the CDR3 is TGTGCCAGCAGTTTAGCGGGCCGCTCCTACGAGCAGTACTTC.

The chain couples TRBV3-1 (or the pseudogene TRBV3-2) to TRBJ1-4; a weak D match, TRBD1 (6 bases). The germline V and J ends were trimmed by 10 bases and 4 bases, with 13 bases remaining between them. Germline lookup yields CDR1 LGHDT and CDR2 YNNKEL (reference sequence). This CDR3 has 13 amino acids. The CDR3 sequence is CATGQRLNEKLFF. CDR3 coding DNA: TGTGCCACCGGACAGCGGCTTAATGAAAAACTGTTTTTT.

This chain connects TRBV19 to TRBJ2-3; 14 bases fit TRBD2. Germline assignment: CDR1 LNHDA and CDR2 SQIVND (reference sequence). Trimming cost V 6 bases and J 3 bases; bases outside gene matches: 5. The CDR3 is made up of 16 amino acids. CDR3 DNA sequence: TGTGCCAGTAGCAGGGGACTAGCGGGGGTAACAGATACGCAGTATTTT. The encoded protein is CASSRGLAGVTDTQYF.

The chain joins TRBV20-1 to TRBJ2-1; 7 bases map to TRBD2. The CDR3 contains 14 residues. The V gene's germline CDR1 is DFQATT and CDR2 SNEGSKA (reference sequence). V lost 3 bases and J lost 4; bases outside the gene matches: 6. The CDR3 loop is CSASQLAEYNEQFF. The CDR3 DNA reads TGCAGTGCTAGTCAGCTAGCGGAGTACAATGAGCAGTTCTTC.

The V gene is TRBV4-2, the J gene TRBJ1-5, with 10 bases aligning to TRBD1. V shed 0 bases and J 7 bases; nucleotides not matched to a gene: 12. CDR1 is LGHNA and CDR2 is YNFKEQ in the germline V gene. The CDR3 covers 18 residues. CDR3: CASSQDSPQTGGGQPQHF. In DNA, the CDR3 is TGTGCCAGCAGCCAAGATTCCCCCCAGACAGGGGGCGGCCAGCCCCAGCATTTT.

The CDR3, as DNA: TGCGCCAGCAGCTTGGTACAGGGAGGGTACCAAGAGACCCAGTACTTC. It codes for CASSLVQGGYQETQYF. The chain is built from TRBV5-1 and TRBJ2-5, with D maybe TRBD2 (7 bases). With 0 bases removed from V and 0 bases from J, the gap between germline ends came to 12 bases. The V gene's germline CDR1 is SGHRS and CDR2 YFSETQ. This CDR3 spans 16 amino acids.

The chain recombines TRBV7-8 with TRBJ2-4, with 7 bases that match TRBD1. The germline gives CDR1 SGHVS, CDR2 FQNEAQ. The J segment lost 0 bases and the V segment lost 5 bases, leaving 4 bases of the junction unmatched. The length of the CDR3 is 15 residues. The CDR3 loop is CASSPDRLAKNIQYF. CDR3 DNA: TGTGCCAGCAGCCCGGACAGGCTAGCCAAAAACATTCAGTACTTC.

The chain is built from TRBV18 and TRBJ1-2; maybe TRBD1 (6 bases). This CDR3 comprises 17 residues. CDR1 is KGHSH and CDR2 is LQKENI in the germline V gene. Trimming stripped 3 bases from V and 8 bases from J, with 25 bases between. CDR3 loop: CASSPPSRDTTSGGYTF. CDR3 nucleotide sequence: TGTGCCAGCTCACCCCCCTCGAGGGACACTACATCAGGGGGCTACACCTTC.